This TCR beta chain was retrieved from a study of shared clonotypes between healthy human individuals. Profiling relied on immunoSEQ multiplex PCR, and the TCRdb table lists in-frame clones only, not all of them. There are 800,000 to 950,000 clones in the sample; about 96% occur only once, and about 0.21% lies in the top ten. With 2 bases clipped from V and 5 bases from J, the junction kept 4 bases outside the gene matches. The CDR3 is 15 residues long. Germline CDR1 SGHNT, CDR2 YENEEA. Naivety among CD8 cells was defined by CD45RO negativity and positive CCR7 selection, thereby excluding terminally differentiated effector memory CD45RA+ cells.

The clonotype originates from a man aged 25-45 years in good health. This chain links TRBV11-3 with TRBJ2-5; 11 bases fit TRBD2. The sample taken for sequencing was naive CD8+ T cells sorted from blood. The CDR3 sequence: CASSLTSGSFETQYF. Here the CDR3 DNA reads TGTGCCAGCAGCTTAACTAGCGGGAGTTTCGAGACCCAGTACTTC.